A single sample is the source of the 9 T cell receptor beta chains below, sequenced in a study of cytomegalovirus exposure and HLA in healthy donors. A multiplex PCR was run with 60 Vbeta primers and 13 Jbeta primers. TCRdb's table, derived via immunoSEQ multiplex PCR, lists solely in-frame clones and lacks some. The sample shows under 250,000 clones, roughly 83% of them seen only once. Source material: PBMCs. The receptors stem from a boy aged 2 to 9 in good health and CMV-seronegative.

V gene TRBV6-1 combines with J gene TRBJ1-5; 7 bases match TRBD1. V shed 7 bases, J shed 5 bases, and the junction held 5 bases outside the gene matches. CDR1 is MNHNS, CDR2 SASEGT, per germline. The CDR3 has 13 residues. This CDR3 is CASTVTGDQPQHF. The CDR3 region has the DNA TGTGCCAGCACCGTAACAGGGGATCAGCCCCAGCATTTT.

This clone was recorded only once. Lacking the conserved final phenylalanine or tryptophan, this CDR3 likely reflects a read error. V and J are TRBV11-2 and TRBJ1-4; TRBD1 might be the D (6 bases). Germline V gives CDR1 SGHAT, CDR2 FQNNGV. V lost 3 bases, J lost 11 bases, and 19 bases lay in between. This CDR3 is 15 amino acids long. The CDR3 DNA is TGTGCCAGCAGCTTCCGGGGGGGCCGAAGGGAGAAACTGTTTGTT. Protein: CASSFRGGRREKLFV.

V is TRBV4-1 and J is TRBJ2-3; 12 nucleotides align to TRBD2. The CDR3 runs 20 residues. Trimming at V came to 0 bases and at J to 0 bases, leaving 10 bases not matched to a gene. The germline gives CDR1 MGHRA, CDR2 YSYEKL. The CDR3 bases are TGCGCCAGCAGCCAAGAACCCCCTAGCGGGAGGGCCGCGAGCACAGATACGCAGTATTTT. Translation: CASSQEPPSGRAASTDTQYF.

This rearrangement joins TRBV29-1 to TRBJ2-1, with 8 bases identical to TRBD2. Germline V gene lookup returns CDR1 SQVTM and CDR2 ANQGSEA. The CDR3 covers 17 residues. Trimming took 4 bases from V and 2 from J; bases not matched to a gene: 13. The CDR3 DNA follows: TGCAGCGTTGTAGGTCTCGGGCTAGCGGGCCCCTACAATGAGCAGTTCTTC. Its protein is CSVVGLGLAGPYNEQFF.

The chain employs TRBV4-2 and TRBJ2-1; the match to TRBD2 covers 10 bases. The CDR3 consists of 15 residues. Germline V gives CDR1 LGHNA, CDR2 YNFKEQ. With 4 bases clipped from V and 8 bases from J, the junction kept 8 bases outside the gene matches. The CDR3 DNA is TGTGCCAGCAGCCGCGAACTAGCGGGACTGGATGAGCAGTTCTTC. Translating it yields CASSRELAGLDEQFF.

V and J are TRBV7-9 and TRBJ2-1, with 8 bases that match TRBD2. The CDR3 sequence is 15 residues long. J gave up 6 bases and V 3 bases, and 7 bases lay outside the gene matches. Germline CDR1 reads SEHNR; CDR2 reads FQNEAQ (reference sequence). The CDR3 bases are TGTGCCAGCAGCTTCGTCGAGAGCGGGGGCAATGAGCAGTTCTTC. This encodes CASSFVESGGNEQFF.

This sequence joins TRBV19 and TRBJ2-2; unclear D gene. Germline CDR1 is LNHDA and CDR2 is SQIVND (reference sequence). The CDR3 runs to 15 residues. Trimming removed 4 bases from V and 1 base from J, with 10 bases in between. The CDR3: CASSTAEENTGELFF. The CDR3 nucleotides read TGTGCCAGTAGTACCGCCGAGGAGAACACCGGGGAGCTGTTTTTT.

The chain carries TRBV4-1 and TRBJ2-5, with a weak D call TRBD2 (6 bases). The J call is uncertain, as TRBJ2-7 better fits the DNA end. This CDR3 is built from 20 residues. The V gene's germline CDR1 is MGHRA and CDR2 YSYEKL. CDR3 sequence (DNA): TGCGCCAGCAGCCAAGAAAACATCCACCCGACTAGACTCAACCCCTACGAGCAGTACTTC. This translates into CASSQENIHPTRLNPYEQYF.

This clone was counted between two and nine times. The genes are TRBV6-1 and TRBJ1-5, with D perhaps matching TRBD1 (5 bases). Germline V lookup: CDR1 MNHNS, CDR2 SASEGT. This CDR3 comprises 16 residues. V was trimmed by 4 bases and J by 3 bases, leaving 16 bases between them. Written as DNA, the CDR3 is TGTGCCAGCAGTGTAATCAGGGTAGGGGACAATCAGCCCCAGCATTTT. Protein: CASSVIRVGDNQPQHF.